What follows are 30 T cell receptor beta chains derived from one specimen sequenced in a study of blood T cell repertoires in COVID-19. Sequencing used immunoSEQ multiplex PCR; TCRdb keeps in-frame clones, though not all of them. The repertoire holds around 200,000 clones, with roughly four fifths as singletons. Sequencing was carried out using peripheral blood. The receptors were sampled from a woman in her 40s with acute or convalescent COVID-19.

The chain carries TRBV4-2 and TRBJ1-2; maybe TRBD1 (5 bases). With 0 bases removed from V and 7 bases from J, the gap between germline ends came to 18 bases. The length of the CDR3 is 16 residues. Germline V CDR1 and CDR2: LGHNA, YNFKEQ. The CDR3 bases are TGTGCCAGCAGCCAAGATAGGGCACAGGTAAGAAGTGGCTACACCTTC. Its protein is CASSQDRAQVRSGYTF.

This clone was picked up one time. CDR3 in DNA: TGTGCCAGCAGCCGAACCGGGACAGGGGGAATCTCTGGAAACACCATATATTTT. The encoded protein is CASSRTGTGGISGNTIYF. V gene TRBV3-1 (or the pseudogene TRBV3-2) combines with J gene TRBJ1-3; 11 bases are a match to TRBD1. Germline loops: CDR1 LGHDT, CDR2 YNNKEL (reference sequence). V lost 4 bases to trimming and J lost 0 bases; unmatched junction nucleotides: 8. This CDR3 comprises 18 residues.

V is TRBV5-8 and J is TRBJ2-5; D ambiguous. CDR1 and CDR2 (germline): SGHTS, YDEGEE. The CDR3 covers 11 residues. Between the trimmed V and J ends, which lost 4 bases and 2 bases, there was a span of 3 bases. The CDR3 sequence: CASSTQETQYF. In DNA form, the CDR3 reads TGTGCCAGCAGCACTCAAGAGACCCAGTACTTC.

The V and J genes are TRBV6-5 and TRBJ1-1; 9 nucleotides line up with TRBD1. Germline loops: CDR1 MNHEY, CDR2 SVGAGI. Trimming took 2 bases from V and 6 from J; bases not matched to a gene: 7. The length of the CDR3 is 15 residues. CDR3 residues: CASSYDRGDLSEAFF. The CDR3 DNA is TGTGCCAGCAGTTACGACAGGGGGGATTTGTCTGAAGCTTTCTTT.

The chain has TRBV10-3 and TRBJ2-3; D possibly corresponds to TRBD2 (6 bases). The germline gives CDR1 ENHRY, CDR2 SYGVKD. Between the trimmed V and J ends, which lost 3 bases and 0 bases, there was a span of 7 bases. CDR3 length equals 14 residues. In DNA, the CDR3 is TGTGCCATCAGTGACGCGGGGAGCACAGATACGCAGTATTTT. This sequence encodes CAISDAGSTDTQYF.

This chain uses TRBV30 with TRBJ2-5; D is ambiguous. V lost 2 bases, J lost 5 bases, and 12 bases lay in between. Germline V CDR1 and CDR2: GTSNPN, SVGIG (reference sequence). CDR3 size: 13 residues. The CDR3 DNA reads TGTGCCTGGAGTACGGCAGGCCGGGAGACCCAGTACTTC. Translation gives CAWSTAGRETQYF.

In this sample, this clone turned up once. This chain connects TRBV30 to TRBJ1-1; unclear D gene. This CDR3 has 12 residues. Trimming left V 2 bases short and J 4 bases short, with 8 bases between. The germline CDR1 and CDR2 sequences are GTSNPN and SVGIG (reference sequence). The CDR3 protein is CAWSSEGTEAFF. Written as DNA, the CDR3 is TGTGCCTGGAGTAGTGAGGGCACTGAAGCTTTCTTT.

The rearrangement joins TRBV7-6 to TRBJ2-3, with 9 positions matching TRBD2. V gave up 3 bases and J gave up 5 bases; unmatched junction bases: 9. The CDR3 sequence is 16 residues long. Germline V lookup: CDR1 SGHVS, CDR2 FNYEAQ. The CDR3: CASSFGLASGGDTQYF. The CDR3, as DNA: TGTGCCAGCAGCTTCGGACTAGCGAGCGGGGGAGATACGCAGTATTTT.

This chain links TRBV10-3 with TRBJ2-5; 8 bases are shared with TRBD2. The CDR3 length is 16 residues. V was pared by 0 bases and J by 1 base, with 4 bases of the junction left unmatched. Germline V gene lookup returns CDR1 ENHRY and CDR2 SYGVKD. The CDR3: CAISESLTSGQETQYF. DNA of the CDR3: TGTGCCATCAGTGAGTCCCTAACTAGCGGCCAAGAGACCCAGTACTTC.

The CDR3 loop reads CAWSVQGRNEQFF. The CDR3 coding sequence is TGTGCCTGGAGTGTTCAGGGCCGGAATGAGCAGTTCTTC. This rearrangement joins TRBV30 to TRBJ2-1, with D maybe TRBD1 (5 bases). Germline lookup yields CDR1 GTSNPN and CDR2 SVGIG (reference sequence). The CDR3 has 13 residues. The germline V and J ends were trimmed by 0 bases and 7 bases, with 10 bases remaining between them.

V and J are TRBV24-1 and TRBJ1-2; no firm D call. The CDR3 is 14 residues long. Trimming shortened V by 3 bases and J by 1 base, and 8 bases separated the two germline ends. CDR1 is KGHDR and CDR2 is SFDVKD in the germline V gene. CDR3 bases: TGTGCCACCAGTGATGACTACAGTAACTATGGCTACACCTTC. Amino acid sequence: CATSDDYSNYGYTF.

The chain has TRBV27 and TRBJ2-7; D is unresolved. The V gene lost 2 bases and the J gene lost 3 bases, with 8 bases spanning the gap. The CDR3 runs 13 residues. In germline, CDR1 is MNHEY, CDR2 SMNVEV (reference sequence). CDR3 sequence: CASSLNYGYEQYF. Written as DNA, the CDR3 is TGTGCCAGCAGTTTAAATTACGGCTACGAGCAGTACTTC.

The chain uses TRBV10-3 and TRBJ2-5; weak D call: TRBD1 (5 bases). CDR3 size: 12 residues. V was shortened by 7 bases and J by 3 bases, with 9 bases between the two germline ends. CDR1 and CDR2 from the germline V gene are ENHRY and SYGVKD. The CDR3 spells CAIKGPEETQYF. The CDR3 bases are TGTGCCATCAAGGGGCCAGAAGAGACCCAGTACTTC.

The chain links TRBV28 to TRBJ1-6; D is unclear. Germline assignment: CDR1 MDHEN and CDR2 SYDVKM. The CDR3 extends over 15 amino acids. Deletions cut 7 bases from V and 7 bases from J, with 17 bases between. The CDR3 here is CASTTAGYGNSPLHF. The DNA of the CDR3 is TGTGCCAGCACCACAGCGGGGTATGGGAATTCACCCCTCCACTTT.

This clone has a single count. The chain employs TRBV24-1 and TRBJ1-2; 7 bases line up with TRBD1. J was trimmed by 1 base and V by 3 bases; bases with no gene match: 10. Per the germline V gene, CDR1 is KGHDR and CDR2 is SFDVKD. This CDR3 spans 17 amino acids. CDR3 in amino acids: CATSDPGTDSYNYGYTF. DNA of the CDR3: TGTGCCACCAGTGATCCCGGGACAGACTCCTATAACTATGGCTACACCTTC.

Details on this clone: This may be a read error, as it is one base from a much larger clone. CDR3 residues: CAWGRDSTNSPPHF. The CDR3 nucleotides read TGTGCCTGGGGGAGGGACTCCACGAATTCACCCCCCCACTTT. V gene TRBV30 combines with J gene TRBJ1-6, with D tentatively TRBD1 (5 bases). The CDR3 has 14 amino acids. Germline CDR1 reads GTSNPN; CDR2 reads SVGIG (reference sequence).

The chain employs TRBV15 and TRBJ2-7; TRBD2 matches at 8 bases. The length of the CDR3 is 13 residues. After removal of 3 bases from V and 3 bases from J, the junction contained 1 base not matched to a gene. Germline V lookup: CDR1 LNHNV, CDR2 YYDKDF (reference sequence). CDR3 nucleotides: TGTGCCACCAGCAGCGGGACTAGCTACGAGCAGTACTTC. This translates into CATSSGTSYEQYF.

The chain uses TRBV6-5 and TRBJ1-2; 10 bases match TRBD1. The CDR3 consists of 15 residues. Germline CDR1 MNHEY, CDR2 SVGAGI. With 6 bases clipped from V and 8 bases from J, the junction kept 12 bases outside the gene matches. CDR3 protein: CASSPGTGDVEGYTF. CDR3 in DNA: TGTGCCAGCAGCCCGGGGACAGGGGATGTGGAGGGCTACACCTTC.

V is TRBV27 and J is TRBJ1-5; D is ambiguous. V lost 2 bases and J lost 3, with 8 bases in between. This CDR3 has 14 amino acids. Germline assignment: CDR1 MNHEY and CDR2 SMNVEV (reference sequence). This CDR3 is CASSLEGLNQPQHF. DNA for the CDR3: TGTGCCAGCAGTTTAGAGGGCCTCAATCAGCCCCAGCATTTT.

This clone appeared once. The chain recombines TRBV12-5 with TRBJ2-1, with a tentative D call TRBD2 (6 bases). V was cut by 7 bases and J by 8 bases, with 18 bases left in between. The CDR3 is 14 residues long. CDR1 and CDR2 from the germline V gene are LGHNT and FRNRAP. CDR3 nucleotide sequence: TGTGCTAGTGACCTTCGGGGGTTAGGGGATGAGCAGTTCTTC. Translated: CASDLRGLGDEQFF.

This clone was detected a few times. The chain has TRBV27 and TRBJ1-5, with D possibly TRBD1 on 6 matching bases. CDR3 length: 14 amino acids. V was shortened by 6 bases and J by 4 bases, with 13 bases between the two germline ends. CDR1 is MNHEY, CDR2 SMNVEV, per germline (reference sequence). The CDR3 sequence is CASRQGTPNQPQHF. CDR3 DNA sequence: TGTGCCAGCAGACAAGGGACACCTAATCAGCCCCAGCATTTT.

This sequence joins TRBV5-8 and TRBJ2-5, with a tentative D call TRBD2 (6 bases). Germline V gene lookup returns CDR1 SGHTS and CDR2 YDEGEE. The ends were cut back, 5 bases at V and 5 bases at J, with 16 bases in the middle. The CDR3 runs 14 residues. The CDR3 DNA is TGTGCCAGCAGGACGGGACTCCTCACGGAGACCCAGTACTTC. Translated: CASRTGLLTETQYF.

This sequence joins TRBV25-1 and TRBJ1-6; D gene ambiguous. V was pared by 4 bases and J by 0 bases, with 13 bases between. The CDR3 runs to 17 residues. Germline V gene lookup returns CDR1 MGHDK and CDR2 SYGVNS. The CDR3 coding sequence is TGTGCCAGCAGTGCACCTCCAGGCAGCTCCTATAATTCACCCCTCCACTTT. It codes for CASSAPPGSSYNSPLHF.

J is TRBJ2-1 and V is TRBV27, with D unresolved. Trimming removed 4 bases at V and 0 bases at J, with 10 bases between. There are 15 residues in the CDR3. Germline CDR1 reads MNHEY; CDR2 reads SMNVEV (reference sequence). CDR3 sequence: CASSYIPGSYNEQFF. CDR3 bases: TGTGCCAGCAGTTACATCCCGGGCTCCTACAATGAGCAGTTCTTC.

The chain's CDR3 is CASSYSFSSYNSPLHF. In DNA form, the CDR3 reads TGTGCCAGCAGTTACTCTTTTAGCTCCTATAATTCACCCCTCCACTTT. This chain uses TRBV6-5 with TRBJ1-6; unclear D gene. Trimming removed 0 bases at V and 0 bases at J, with 6 bases between. Germline V CDR1 and CDR2: MNHEY, SVGAGI. The CDR3 consists of 16 residues.

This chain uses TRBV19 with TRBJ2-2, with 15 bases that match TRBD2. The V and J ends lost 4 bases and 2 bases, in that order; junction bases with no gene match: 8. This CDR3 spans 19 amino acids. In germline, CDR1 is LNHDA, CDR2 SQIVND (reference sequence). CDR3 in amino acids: CASSREGLAGGANTGELFF. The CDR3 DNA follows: TGTGCCAGTAGTAGAGAGGGACTAGCGGGAGGAGCCAACACCGGGGAGCTGTTTTTT.

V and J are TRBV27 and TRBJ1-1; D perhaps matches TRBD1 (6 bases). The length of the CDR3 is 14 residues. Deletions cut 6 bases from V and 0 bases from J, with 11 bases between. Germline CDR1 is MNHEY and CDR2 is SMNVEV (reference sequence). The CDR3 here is CASSNRDMNTEAFF. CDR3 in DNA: TGTGCCAGCAGCAACAGGGACATGAACACTGAAGCTTTCTTT.

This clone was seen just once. This CDR3 is CATSASRGNQPQHF. CDR3 DNA sequence: TGTGCCACCAGTGCGTCCAGGGGCAATCAGCCCCAGCATTTT. The chain employs TRBV24-1 and TRBJ1-5, with D perhaps TRBD1 (5 bases). The CDR3 loop spans 14 amino acids. V was clipped by 5 bases and J by 2 bases, with 9 bases between them. Germline CDR1 is KGHDR and CDR2 is SFDVKD.

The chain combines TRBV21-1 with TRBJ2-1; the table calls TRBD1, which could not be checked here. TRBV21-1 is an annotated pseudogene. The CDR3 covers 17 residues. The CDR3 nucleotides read TGTGCCAGCAGCGCTGGAGCAGGGGTGGGCTCCTACAATGAGCAGTTCTTC. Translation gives CASSAGAGVGSYNEQFF.

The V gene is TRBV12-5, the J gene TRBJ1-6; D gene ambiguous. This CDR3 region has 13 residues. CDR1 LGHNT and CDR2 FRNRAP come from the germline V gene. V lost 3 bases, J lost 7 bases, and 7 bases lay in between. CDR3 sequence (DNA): TGTGCTAGTGGTTTTGGCCCCAATTCACCCCTCCACTTT. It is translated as CASGFGPNSPLHF.